These T cell receptor beta chains were read from a single sample in a study of cytomegalovirus exposure and HLA in healthy donors. Only in-frame clones appear in the TCRdb table, and some are missing; sequencing was by immunoSEQ multiplex PCR. Altogether 130,000 or so clones are present, approximately 8.8% being singletons, with the ten largest covering less than 7%. The sequencing sample was made of PBMCs. These receptor sequences come from a man between 35 and 55 years old in good health and CMV-seronegative. Both conserved end residues are part of each CDR3. The D gene is left open where the match is weak. A row's size may be missing; if present it is once, few, many or a size class.

size: NA
V: TRBV14
J: TRBJ1-2
D: NA
CDR3: CASSQARGVGYGYTF
DNA: TGTGCCAGCAGCCAAGCGCGAGGAGTCGGCTATGGCTACACCTTC

size: NA
V: TRBV9
J: TRBJ1-6
D: TRBD1
CDR3: CASSFSTGEGSPLHF
DNA: TGTGCCAGCAGCTTCTCGACAGGGGAGGGTTCACCCCTCCACTTT

size: NA
V: TRBV2
J: TRBJ2-1
D: TRBD2
CDR3: CASSAGTSGWAEQFF
DNA: TGTGCCAGCAGTGCAGGGACTAGCGGGTGGGCTGAGCAGTTCTTC

size: NA
V: TRBV2
J: TRBJ1-4
D: NA
CDR3: CASKRTGNRDEKLFF
DNA: TGTGCCAGCAAAAGGACGGGGAATAGAGATGAAAAACTGTTTTTT

size: few
V: TRBV7-9
J: TRBJ2-1
D: TRBD2
CDR3: CASSLAQSGGSNEQFF
DNA: TGTGCCAGCAGCTTAGCGCAGAGCGGGGGTAGCAATGAGCAGTTCTTC

size: few
V: TRBV7-9
J: TRBJ1-5
D: NA
CDR3: CASSGPGGESQPQHF
DNA: TGTGCCAGCAGCGGCCCCGGGGGAGAAAGTCAGCCCCAGCATTTT

size: NA
V: TRBV6-5
J: TRBJ2-4
D: TRBD1
CDR3: CASSRPGQRGIQYF
DNA: TGTGCCAGCAGTCGACCGGGACAGCGAGGCATTCAGTACTTC

size: few
V: TRBV4-2
J: TRBJ2-5
D: TRBD2
CDR3: CASSPLTSGAIQETQYF
DNA: TGTGCCAGCAGCCCTCTGACTAGCGGGGCAATACAAGAGACCCAGTACTTC

size: NA
V: TRBV27
J: TRBJ2-2
D: NA
CDR3: CASSPTHSTGELFF
DNA: TGTGCCAGCAGTCCCACTCACAGCACCGGGGAGCTGTTTTTT

size: NA
V: TRBV29-1
J: TRBJ1-2
D: TRBD1
CDR3: CSVERDRGEDGYTF
DNA: TGCAGCGTTGAACGGGACAGGGGGGAGGATGGCTACACCTTC

size: few
V: TRBV5-4
J: TRBJ1-2
D: NA
CDR3: CASSLEGGSYGYTF
DNA: TGTGCCAGCAGCTTGGAGGGGGGGTCCTATGGCTACACCTTC

size: NA
V: TRBV19
J: TRBJ2-7
D: NA
CDR3: CASSYRITYEQYF
DNA: TGTGCCAGTAGTTACAGGATTACCTACGAGCAGTACTTC

size: NA
V: TRBV11-3
J: TRBJ2-1
D: TRBD2
CDR3: CASSLGLAGVNEQFF
DNA: TGTGCCAGCAGCTTAGGCCTAGCGGGGGTCAATGAGCAGTTCTTC

size: NA
V: TRBV11-2
J: TRBJ2-7
D: NA
CDR3: CASSLLRGSYEQYF
DNA: TGTGCCAGCAGCTTATTGCGAGGGTCCTACGAGCAGTACTTC

size: NA
V: TRBV2
J: TRBJ1-3
D: NA
CDR3: CATQLGSGNTIYF
DNA: TGTGCCACCCAACTCGGCTCTGGAAACACCATATATTTT

size: few
V: TRBV30
J: TRBJ2-3
D: NA
CDR3: CAWSVGGTPPYF
DNA: TGTGCCTGGAGTGTAGGGGGAACCCCTCCGTATTTT

size: NA
V: TRBV4-3
J: TRBJ1-5
D: NA
CDR3: CASSQEYIHGNQPQHF
DNA: TGCGCCAGCAGCCAAGAATACATACACGGCAATCAGCCCCAGCATTTT

size: few
V: TRBV7-7
J: TRBJ1-1
D: TRBD1
CDR3: CASSLIWDREAFF
DNA: TGTGCCAGCAGCTTAATATGGGACAGGGAAGCTTTCTTT

size: few
V: TRBV27
J: TRBJ1-3
D: NA
CDR3: CASSQITGNSGNTIYF
DNA: TGTGCCAGCAGTCAAATAACAGGGAACTCTGGAAACACCATATATTTT

size: NA
V: TRBV6-1
J: TRBJ2-7
D: NA
CDR3: CASSEPSVAPYEQYF
DNA: TGTGCCAGCAGTGAACCGTCGGTAGCCCCTTACGAGCAGTACTTC

size: few
V: TRBV7-9
J: TRBJ1-2
D: TRBD1
CDR3: CASSTGQIYGYTF
DNA: TGTGCCAGCAGCACGGGACAGATCTATGGCTACACCTTC

size: NA
V: TRBV5-6
J: TRBJ2-3
D: NA
CDR3: CASSLGGTDTQYF
DNA: TGTGCCAGCAGCCTAGGGGGAACAGATACGCAGTATTTT

size: few
V: TRBV19
J: TRBJ1-1
D: TRBD1
CDR3: CASSPDPGTGGLNTEAFF
DNA: TGTGCCAGTAGTCCAGATCCCGGGACAGGGGGCCTGAACACTGAAGCTTTCTTT

size: few
V: TRBV9
J: TRBJ1-1
D: TRBD1
CDR3: CASSGLGTENTEAFF
DNA: TGTGCCAGCAGCGGCCTCGGGACAGAGAACACTGAAGCTTTCTTT

size: NA
V: TRBV7-9
J: TRBJ1-2
D: NA
CDR3: CASSLGTDYGYTF
DNA: TGTGCCAGCAGCTTAGGGACAGACTATGGCTACACCTTC

size: NA
V: TRBV10-3
J: TRBJ1-2
D: NA
CDR3: CAISESVAGGYTF
DNA: TGTGCCATCAGTGAGTCGGTAGCCGGCGGCTACACCTTC

size: NA
V: TRBV5-1
J: TRBJ1-1
D: TRBD1
CDR3: CASSLDTGGLTEAFF
DNA: TGCGCCAGCAGCTTGGACACAGGGGGCCTCACTGAAGCTTTCTTT

size: NA
V: TRBV6-4
J: TRBJ2-3
D: NA
CDR3: CASSDGAGGTDTQYF
DNA: TGTGCCAGCAGTGACGGGGCAGGGGGCACAGATACGCAGTATTTT

size: few
V: TRBV5-8
J: TRBJ1-1
D: TRBD1
CDR3: CASSWDRVRTEAFF
DNA: TGTGCCAGCAGCTGGGACAGGGTAAGGACTGAAGCTTTCTTT

size: NA
V: TRBV7-9
J: TRBJ2-5
D: NA
CDR3: CASSLAGPPPATQYF
DNA: TGTGCCAGCAGCTTAGCGGGGCCACCCCCGGCGACCCAGTACTTC

size: NA
V: TRBV19
J: TRBJ1-1
D: NA
CDR3: CASSIAGGEAFF
DNA: TGTGCCAGTAGTATAGCCGGGGGTGAAGCTTTCTTT

size: few
V: TRBV7-8
J: TRBJ2-7
D: TRBD1
CDR3: CASSLTTGGFYEQYF
DNA: TGTGCCAGCAGCTTAACGACAGGGGGGTTCTACGAGCAGTACTTC

size: few
V: TRBV28
J: TRBJ1-5
D: NA
CDR3: CASSLLNQPQHF
DNA: TGTGCCAGCAGCCTCCTTAATCAGCCCCAGCATTTT

size: few
V: TRBV4-2
J: TRBJ2-1
D: NA
CDR3: CASSQNEEQFF
DNA: TGTGCCAGCAGCCAGAATGAGGAGCAGTTCTTC

size: NA
V: TRBV6-7
J: TRBJ2-3
D: NA
CDR3: CASPHIRSTDTQYF
DNA: TGTGCCAGCCCTCACATCCGCAGCACAGATACGCAGTATTTT

size: few
V: TRBV9
J: TRBJ2-1
D: NA
CDR3: CASSAPFQGGGDNEQFF
DNA: TGTGCCAGCAGCGCCCCCTTCCAGGGAGGTGGGGACAATGAGCAGTTCTTC

size: NA
V: TRBV13
J: TRBJ2-3
D: NA
CDR3: CASSFVTDTQYF
DNA: TGTGCCAGCAGCTTCGTAACAGATACGCAGTATTTT

size: few
V: TRBV5-1
J: TRBJ1-4
D: NA
CDR3: CASSTTGYTNEKLFF
DNA: TGCGCCAGCAGCACGACAGGTTACACTAATGAAAAACTGTTTTTT

size: few
V: TRBV6-6
J: TRBJ1-1
D: NA
CDR3: CASSYKDNEAFF
DNA: TGTGCCAGCAGTTACAAGGACAATGAAGCTTTCTTT

size: NA
V: TRBV7-9
J: TRBJ1-2
D: TRBD1
CDR3: CASSSGQGLSDYGYTF
DNA: TGTGCCAGCAGCTCCGGACAGGGGCTCTCGGACTATGGCTACACCTTC

size: few
V: TRBV6-1
J: TRBJ2-7
D: NA
CDR3: CASSDSRGQSYEQYF
DNA: TGTGCCAGCAGTGATTCGAGAGGACAGTCGTACGAGCAGTACTTC

size: NA
V: TRBV7-2
J: TRBJ1-1
D: NA
CDR3: CASSLERQVNTEAFF
DNA: TGTGCCAGCAGCTTAGAAAGGCAGGTGAACACTGAAGCTTTCTTT

size: medium-sized
V: TRBV2
J: TRBJ1-2
D: NA
CDR3: CASSDGGTWGYTF
DNA: TGTGCCAGCAGCGACGGCGGGACTTGGGGCTACACCTTC

size: NA
V: TRBV9
J: TRBJ1-3
D: NA
CDR3: CASSVGSSGNTIYF
DNA: TGTGCCAGCAGCGTAGGGAGCTCTGGAAACACCATATATTTT

size: few
V: TRBV15
J: TRBJ1-2
D: TRBD1
CDR3: CATSSWDRGYYGYTF
DNA: TGTGCCACCAGCAGCTGGGACAGGGGCTACTATGGCTACACCTTC

size: few
V: TRBV5-1
J: TRBJ2-3
D: TRBD2
CDR3: CASKAAGGRDTQYF
DNA: TGCGCCAGCAAGGCCGCGGGGGGGCGAGATACGCAGTATTTT

size: few
V: TRBV7-9
J: TRBJ1-2
D: NA
CDR3: CASSLLTQKNYGYTF
DNA: TGTGCCAGCAGCTTATTAACACAGAAAAACTATGGCTACACCTTC

size: few
V: TRBV10-1
J: TRBJ2-7
D: TRBD1
CDR3: CASSDGQGSEQYF
DNA: TGCGCCAGCAGTGATGGACAGGGATCGGAGCAGTACTTC

size: NA
V: TRBV18
J: TRBJ2-5
D: NA
CDR3: CASSISYQETQYF
DNA: TGTGCCAGCTCAATTTCGTACCAAGAGACCCAGTACTTC

size: NA
V: TRBV18
J: TRBJ2-7
D: NA
CDR3: CASSPGGVPGEQYF
DNA: TGTGCCAGCTCACCTGGAGGAGTGCCAGGCGAGCAGTACTTC

size: few
V: TRBV9
J: TRBJ2-7
D: NA
CDR3: CASSPNLGGYEQYF
DNA: TGTGCCAGCAGCCCCAACCTAGGGGGCTACGAGCAGTACTTC

size: NA
V: TRBV29-1
J: TRBJ1-1
D: NA
CDR3: CSARESDTEAFF
DNA: TGCAGCGCTCGGGAGTCGGACACTGAAGCTTTCTTT

size: NA
V: TRBV5-1
J: TRBJ2-2
D: TRBD1
CDR3: CASSGDRGVIGELFF
DNA: TGCGCCAGCAGCGGGGACAGGGGTGTCATCGGGGAGCTGTTTTTT

size: few
V: TRBV25-1
J: TRBJ1-2
D: NA
CDR3: CASSEQGTNGYTF
DNA: TGTGCCAGCAGTGAACAGGGGACAAATGGCTACACCTTC

size: few
V: TRBV5-1
J: TRBJ2-1
D: TRBD2
CDR3: CASSLLAGRVNEQFF
DNA: TGCGCCAGCAGCTTACTAGCGGGGCGGGTCAATGAGCAGTTCTTC